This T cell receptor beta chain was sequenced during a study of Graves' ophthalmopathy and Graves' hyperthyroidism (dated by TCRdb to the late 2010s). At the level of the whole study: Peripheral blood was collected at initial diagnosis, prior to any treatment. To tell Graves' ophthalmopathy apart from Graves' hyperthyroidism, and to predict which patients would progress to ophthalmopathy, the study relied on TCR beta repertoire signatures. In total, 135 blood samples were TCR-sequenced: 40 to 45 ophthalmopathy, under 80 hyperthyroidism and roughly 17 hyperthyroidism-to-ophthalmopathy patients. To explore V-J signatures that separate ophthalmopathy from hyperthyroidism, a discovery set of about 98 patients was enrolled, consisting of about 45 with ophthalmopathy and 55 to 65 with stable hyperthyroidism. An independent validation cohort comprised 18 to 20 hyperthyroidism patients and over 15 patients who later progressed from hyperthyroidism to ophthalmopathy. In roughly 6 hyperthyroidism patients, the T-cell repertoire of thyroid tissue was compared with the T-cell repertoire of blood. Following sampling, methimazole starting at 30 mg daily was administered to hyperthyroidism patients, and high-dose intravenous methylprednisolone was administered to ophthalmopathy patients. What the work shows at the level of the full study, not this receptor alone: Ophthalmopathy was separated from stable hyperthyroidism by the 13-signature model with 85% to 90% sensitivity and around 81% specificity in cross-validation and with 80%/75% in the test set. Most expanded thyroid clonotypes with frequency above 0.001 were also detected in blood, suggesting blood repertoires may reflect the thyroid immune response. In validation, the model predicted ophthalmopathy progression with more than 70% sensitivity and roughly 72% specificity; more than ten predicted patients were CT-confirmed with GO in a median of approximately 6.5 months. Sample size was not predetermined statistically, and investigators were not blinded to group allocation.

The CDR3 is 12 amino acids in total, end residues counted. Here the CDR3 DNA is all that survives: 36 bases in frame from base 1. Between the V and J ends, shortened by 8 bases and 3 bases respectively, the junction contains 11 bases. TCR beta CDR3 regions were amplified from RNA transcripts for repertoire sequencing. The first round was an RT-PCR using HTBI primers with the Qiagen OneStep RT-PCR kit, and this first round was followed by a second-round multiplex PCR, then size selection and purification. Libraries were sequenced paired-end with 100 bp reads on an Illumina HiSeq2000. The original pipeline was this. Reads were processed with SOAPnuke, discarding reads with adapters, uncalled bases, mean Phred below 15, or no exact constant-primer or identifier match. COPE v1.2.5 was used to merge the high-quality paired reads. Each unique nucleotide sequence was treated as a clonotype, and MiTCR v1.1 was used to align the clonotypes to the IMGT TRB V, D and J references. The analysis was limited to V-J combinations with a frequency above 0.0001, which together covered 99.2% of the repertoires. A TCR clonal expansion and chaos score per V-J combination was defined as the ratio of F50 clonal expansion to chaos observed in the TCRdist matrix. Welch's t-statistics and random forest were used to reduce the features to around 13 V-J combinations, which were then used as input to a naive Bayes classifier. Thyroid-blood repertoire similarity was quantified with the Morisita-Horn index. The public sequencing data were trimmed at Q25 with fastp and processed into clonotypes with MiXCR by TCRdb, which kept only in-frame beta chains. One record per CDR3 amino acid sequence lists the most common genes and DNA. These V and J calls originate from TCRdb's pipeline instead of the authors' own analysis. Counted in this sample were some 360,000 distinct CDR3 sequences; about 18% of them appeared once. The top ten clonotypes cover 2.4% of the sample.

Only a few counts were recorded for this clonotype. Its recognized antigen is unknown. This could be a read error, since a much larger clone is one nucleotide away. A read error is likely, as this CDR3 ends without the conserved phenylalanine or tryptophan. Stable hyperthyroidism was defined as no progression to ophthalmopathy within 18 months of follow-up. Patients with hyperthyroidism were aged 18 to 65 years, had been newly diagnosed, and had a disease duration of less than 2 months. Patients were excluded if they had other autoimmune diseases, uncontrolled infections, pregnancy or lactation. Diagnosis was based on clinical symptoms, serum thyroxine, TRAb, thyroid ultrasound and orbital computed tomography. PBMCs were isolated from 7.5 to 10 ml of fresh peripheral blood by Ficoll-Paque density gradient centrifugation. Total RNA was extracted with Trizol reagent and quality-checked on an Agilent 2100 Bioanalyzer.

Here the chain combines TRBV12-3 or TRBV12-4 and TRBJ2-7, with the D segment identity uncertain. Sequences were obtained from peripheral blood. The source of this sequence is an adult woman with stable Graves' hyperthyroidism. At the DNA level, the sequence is TGTGCCAGCGCGCACAGCAGCTACGAGCAGTACTTG. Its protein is CASAHSSYEQYL.